A selection of T cell receptor beta chains follows, all from one sample in a study of blood T cell repertoires in COVID-19. Measured with immunoSEQ multiplex PCR; TCRdb has only the in-frame clones, and not every one. The table lists about 81,000 clones, around nine tenths of them singletons. Sequencing input: peripheral blood. The origin of the receptors is a man in his sixties or seventies with active or convalescent COVID-19. Each CDR3 is given with its conserved first and last residue. Each record gives: J gene, V gene, CDR3 protein.

TRBJ1-5 | TRBV2 | CASRLKWPQHF
TRBJ1-6 | TRBV5-1 | CASSPRGTGGEVSPLHF
TRBJ1-1 | TRBV30 | CAWMGGREGTEAFF
TRBJ1-6 | TRBV18 | CASSPRESNSPLHF
TRBJ2-2 | TRBV30 | CAWKLSNTGELFF
TRBJ1-2 | TRBV7-2 | CASSLGRGEGTF
TRBJ1-3 | TRBV10-3 | CAISELKMTGTGNTIYF
TRBJ1-2 | TRBV19 | CASRSDKYGYTF
TRBJ1-2 | TRBV29-1 | CSVAGAGAGSYGYTF
TRBJ1-6 | TRBV5-1 | CASSPAGQGESPLHF